The clone carrying this TCR beta chain showed up many times. Its target is unknown. Next came a second PCR, run for roughly 6 to 11 cycles, which used a sample-barcoded 5' primer along with a J-beta primer mix. A tag from a template-switch adaptor with 12 random nucleotides marked each cDNA molecule. MiXCR was run by TCRdb on the 5' RACE reads, yielding one entry per CDR3 protein. The sample has 1.5 million to 2 million distinct CDR3 sequences; 25% to 30% are singletons. These data are taken from a study of blood T cells in healthy people across ages. The germline V gene encodes CDR1 SGHAT and CDR2 FQNNGV. The V end was cut by 4 bases, the J end by 3 bases, with 16 bases between. The CDR3 is 15 amino acids. Notes on the study in general: Among T cells, TCR beta diversity per million cells dropped roughly linearly as age rose. When set beside aged donors, long-lived donors presented more naive CD4+ cells and higher diversity.

Source material: blood. The source is a woman aged 30 to 39 in good health. This rearrangement joins TRBV11-2 to TRBJ2-7; D unresolved. CDR3 DNA: TGTGCCAGCAGCTCCAAACGTCGAATCGGCTACGAGCAGTACTTC. This encodes CASSSKRRIGYEQYF.